Below are 16 T cell receptor beta chains sequenced from a single sample in a study of control samples from healthy donors and cancer patients. Profiling relied on immunoSEQ multiplex PCR, and the TCRdb table lists in-frame clones only, not all of them. This sample carries 90,000 to 100,000 clones, around three quarters of them seen once, and the ten largest clones take more than 9%. Sequenced: blood. These receptors came from a woman younger than 45 in good health.

The chain recombines TRBV15 with TRBJ1-1; the D is unclear. There are 12 residues in the CDR3. V was cut by 1 base and J by 5 bases, with 5 bases left in between. Germline values: CDR1 LNHNV, CDR2 YYDKDF (reference sequence). The CDR3 region is CATSRVITEAFF. The CDR3 DNA reads as TGTGCCACCAGCAGAGTCATAACTGAAGCTTTCTTT.

V and J are TRBV29-1 and TRBJ1-2; D gene ambiguous. The V end was cut by 4 bases, the J end by 3 bases, with 12 bases between. CDR3 length: 13 residues. Germline V gene lookup returns CDR1 SQVTM and CDR2 ANQGSEA. The DNA of the CDR3 is TGCAGCGTTGTGACGGGTTTGGACTATGGCTACACCTTC. This gives the protein CSVVTGLDYGYTF.

The chain combines TRBV10-3 with TRBJ2-7, with 8 bases aligning to TRBD2. The CDR3 totals 16 residues. Trimming cost V 0 bases and J 1 base; bases outside gene matches: 5. Per germline, CDR1 ENHRY and CDR2 SYGVKD. DNA of the CDR3: TGTGCCATCAGTGAGTCGCGGGGGGCGGCTTCCTACGAGCAGTACTTC. Protein: CAISESRGAASYEQYF.

The rearrangement links TRBV6-2 or TRBV6-3 to TRBJ1-1; D unresolved. CDR3 length: 14 residues. Germline V gives CDR1 MNHEY, CDR2 SVGEGT. Trimming pared 0 bases from V and 5 bases from J, leaving 10 bases between. The CDR3 region has the DNA TGTGCCAGCAGTTACTCGGTTTCGGGAACTGAAGCTTTCTTT. Amino acid sequence: CASSYSVSGTEAFF.

This chain connects TRBV6-5 to TRBJ1-1; D is unclear. The CDR3 extends over 14 amino acids. V shed 4 bases and J shed 11 bases, with 20 bases lying between them. Germline CDR1 is MNHEY and CDR2 is SVGAGI. CDR3 amino acids: CASSFGRSSEYAFF. The CDR3 nucleotides are TGTGCCAGCAGTTTCGGGAGGTCCTCTGAGTACGCTTTCTTT.

The V and J genes are TRBV12-3 or TRBV12-4 and TRBJ1-6, with D maybe TRBD1 (6 bases). The V and J ends lost 3 bases and 10 bases respectively, with 10 bases between them. This CDR3 contains 13 residues. The CDR3 DNA is TGTGCCAGCAGTTTTGGGGGGCGATCACCCCTCCACTTT. Translated, it gives CASSFGGRSPLHF.

The chain links TRBV7-9 to TRBJ2-3; 7 nucleotides line up with TRBD2. V dropped 5 bases and J dropped 2; count of bases not matched to a gene: 4. Germline V gene sequence: CDR1 SEHNR, CDR2 FQNEAQ (reference sequence). The CDR3 is 14 amino acids. The CDR3 coding sequence is TGTGCCAGCAGCGCCGGGAGGCACACAGATACGCAGTATTTT. Protein product: CASSAGRHTDTQYF.

The chain has TRBV24-1 and TRBJ2-1; TRBD1 matches 8 bases. Germline CDR1 KGHDR, CDR2 SFDVKD. The CDR3 extends over 16 amino acids. J was trimmed by 9 bases and V by 4 bases; bases with no gene match: 13. The CDR3 reads CATSDHGQGGVVEQFF. The CDR3 DNA follows: TGTGCCACCAGTGACCACGGACAGGGTGGGGTGGTTGAGCAGTTCTTC.

J is TRBJ2-3 and V is TRBV25-1, with a possible D match to TRBD2 (7 bases). CDR1 and CDR2 (germline): MGHDK, SYGVNS. The ends were cut back, 4 bases at V and 5 bases at J, with 19 bases in the middle. The CDR3 runs to 16 residues. The CDR3 coding sequence is TGTGCCAGCAGTGGGGTCGGGGGGCACGTGGGAGATACGCAGTATTTT. Protein: CASSGVGGHVGDTQYF.

The chain combines TRBV12-5 with TRBJ1-2; no clear D gene. Germline V gene lookup returns CDR1 LGHNT and CDR2 FRNRAP. Between the trimmed V and J ends, which lost 3 bases and 4 bases, there was a span of 15 bases. The CDR3 consists of 15 residues. The CDR3 reads CASGLGVAAGYGYTF. CDR3 DNA sequence: TGTGCTAGTGGTTTAGGAGTAGCAGCCGGCTATGGCTACACCTTC.

The rearrangement joins TRBV7-6 to TRBJ2-7; 7 bases match TRBD1. V lost 6 bases, J lost 2 bases, and 4 bases stayed unmatched. CDR1 and CDR2 from the germline V gene are SGHVS and FNYEAQ. This CDR3 has 13 amino acids. The CDR3 coding sequence is TGTGCCAGCAGTAGAGGGACAGCCTACGAGCAGTACTTC. It is translated as CASSRGTAYEQYF.

V usage is TRBV6-1 and J usage is TRBJ2-7, with D unclear. There are 13 residues in the CDR3. Trimming stripped 3 bases from V and 7 bases from J, with 13 bases between. CDR1 is MNHNS, CDR2 SASEGT, per germline. This CDR3 is CASSDIHGREQYF. The CDR3 coding sequence is TGTGCCAGCAGTGACATACACGGTCGTGAGCAGTACTTC.

The rearrangement uses TRBV13 and TRBJ2-1; D could derive from TRBD1 or TRBD2 (5 bases each). Germline V gives CDR1 PRHDT, CDR2 FYEKMQ (reference sequence). The CDR3 runs to 15 residues. Trimming removed 5 bases at V and 9 bases at J, with 20 bases between. The CDR3 loop reads CASSPGAGAGLEQFF. The CDR3 coding sequence is TGTGCCAGCAGCCCCGGGGCCGGGGCGGGCCTTGAGCAGTTCTTC.

The table lists this clone with a few counts. The genes are TRBV11-2 and TRBJ1-1; the D gene is possibly TRBD1 (6 bases). The V gene's germline CDR1 is SGHAT and CDR2 FQNNGV. The V gene lost 4 bases and the J gene lost 0 bases, with 12 bases spanning the gap. This CDR3 is built from 15 residues. The CDR3, as DNA: TGTGCCAGCAGCTCCCCGACAGGACTGAACACTGAAGCTTTCTTT. Its translation is CASSSPTGLNTEAFF.

The J gene is TRBJ1-5, the V gene TRBV12-5; possibly TRBD1 for D (6 bases). The CDR3 is 15 amino acids. In germline, CDR1 is LGHNT, CDR2 FRNRAP. V dropped 4 bases and J dropped 0 bases, with 10 bases sitting between them. The CDR3 coding sequence is TGTGCTAGTGGTTCCGGACAGATTAGCAATCAGCCCCAGCATTTT. The encoded protein is CASGSGQISNQPQHF.

The chain recombines TRBV2 with TRBJ1-2, with D possibly matching TRBD1 (5 bases). The V end was cut by 8 bases, the J end by 4 bases, with 11 bases between. The length of the CDR3 is 12 residues. Germline CDR1 reads SNHLY; CDR2 reads FYNNEI. The DNA for the CDR3 is TGTGCCAGCGTTACAGGCTTCTATGGCTACACCTTC. Translating gives CASVTGFYGYTF.